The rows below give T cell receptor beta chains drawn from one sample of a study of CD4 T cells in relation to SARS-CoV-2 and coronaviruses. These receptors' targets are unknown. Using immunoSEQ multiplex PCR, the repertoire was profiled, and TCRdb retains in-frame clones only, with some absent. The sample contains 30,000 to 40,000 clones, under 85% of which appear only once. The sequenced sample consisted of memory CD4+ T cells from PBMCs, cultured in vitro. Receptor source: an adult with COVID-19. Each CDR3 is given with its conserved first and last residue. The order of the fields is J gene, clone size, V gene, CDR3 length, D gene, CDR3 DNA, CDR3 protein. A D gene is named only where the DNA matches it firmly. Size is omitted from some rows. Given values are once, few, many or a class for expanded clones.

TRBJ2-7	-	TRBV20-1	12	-	TGCAGTGCTAGTCGAAGGTTTTCCGAGCAGTACTTC	CSASRRFSEQYF
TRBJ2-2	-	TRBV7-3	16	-	TGTGCCAGCAGCCCGAATGGCGCTAAATCCACCGGGGAGCTGTTTTTT	CASSPNGAKSTGELFF
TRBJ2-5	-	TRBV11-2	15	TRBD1	TGTGCCAGCAGCTTCGGGACAGGGTTCGGAGAGACCCAGTACTTC	CASSFGTGFGETQYF
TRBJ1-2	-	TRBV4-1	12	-	TGCGCCAGCAGCCAAAATAACTATGGCTACACCTTC	CASSQNNYGYTF
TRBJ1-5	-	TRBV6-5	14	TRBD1	TGTGCCAGCAAGGAAGGGACAGCCGATCAGCCCCAGCATTTT	CASKEGTADQPQHF
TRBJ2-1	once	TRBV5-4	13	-	TGTGCCAGCAGCTTCGACAGGAACAATGAGCAGTTCTTC	CASSFDRNNEQFF
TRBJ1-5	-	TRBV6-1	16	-	TGTGCCAGCAGTGAGGGGGCGGCCTATAGCAATCAGCCCCAGCATTTT	CASSEGAAYSNQPQHF
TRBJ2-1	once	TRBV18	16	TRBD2	TGTGCCAGCTCACGGTTAGCGGGAGTATCGGGCCCTGAGCAGTTCTTC	CASSRLAGVSGPEQFF
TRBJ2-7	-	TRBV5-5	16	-	TGTGCCAGCAGCTTATCGGCTACCGAATTACAATACGAGCAGTACTTC	CASSLSATELQYEQYF
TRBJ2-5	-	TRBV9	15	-	TGTGCCAGCAGCGTAGTGGTGGGGAGTCAAGAGACCCAGTACTTC	CASSVVVGSQETQYF
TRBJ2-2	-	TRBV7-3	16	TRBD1	TGTGCCAGCAGCGCGACAGGGCAAGGGGGCACCGGGGAGCTGTTTTTT	CASSATGQGGTGELFF
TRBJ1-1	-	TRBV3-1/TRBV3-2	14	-	TGTGCCAGCAGCCGAGGGTTGGGGGACACTGAAGCTTTCTTT	CASSRGLGDTEAFF
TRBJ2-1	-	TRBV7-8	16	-	TGTGCCAGCAGCCCACTCGGGGGTACAGTCTACAATGAGCAGTTCTTC	CASSPLGGTVYNEQFF
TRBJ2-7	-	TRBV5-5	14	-	TGTGCCAGCAGCTTGGGACCGAGGGACTGGGAGCAGTACTTC	CASSLGPRDWEQYF
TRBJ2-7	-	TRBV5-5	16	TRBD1	TGTGCCAGCCCCCCCCGACAGGGGGTGAGGACCTACGAGCAGTACTTC	CASPPRQGVRTYEQYF